The T cell receptor beta chain under discussion was sequenced for a study of T cell changes during pregnancy in multiple sclerosis. Trimming removed 2 bases from V and 6 bases from J, with 13 bases in between. Looked up from germline, CDR1 is SNHLY and CDR2 is FYNNEI. The CDR3 length is 14 residues. Measured with immunoSEQ multiplex PCR; TCRdb has only the in-frame clones, and not every one. The sample includes more than 80,000 clones, around 90% of them seen just once. The rearrangement uses TRBV2 and TRBJ1-2; D gene ambiguous. This TCR was recovered from a female donor in good health, serving as a control in a pregnancy study. Some clones in this sample may be carry-over from other donors' samples. Specimen: PBMCs, collected in the first trimester of pregnancy. CDR3 DNA sequence: TGTGCCAGCAGTGAACGCAGTTTACGGGATGGCTACACCTTC. Translating it yields CASSERSLRDGYTF.